The rows below give T cell receptor beta chains drawn from one sample of a study of T cell responses to AZD1222 COVID-19 vaccine. Sequenced by immunoSEQ multiplex PCR; TCRdb stores in-frame clones only, minus some. The repertoire has approximately 120,000 clones, over 85% of them found once; the top ten carry about 3%. The sample in question was peripheral blood, obtained on day 0 of AZD1222 vaccination. The origin of the receptors is an adult in good health. Both conserved end residues are part of each CDR3. Each record gives: J gene, clone size, V gene, D gene, CDR3 DNA, CDR3 protein. A D gene is named only where the DNA matches it firmly. Expanded clones get a size class; other rows say once, few or many, or leave the size out.

j_gene: TRBJ2-1
abundance: .
v_gene: TRBV5-1
d_gene: TRBD1
CDR3nt: TGCGCCAGCAGCCCGACTGGGACAGTTAGCTCCTACAATGAGCAGTTCTTC
CDR3aa: CASSPTGTVSSYNEQFF

j_gene: TRBJ2-2
abundance: .
v_gene: TRBV6-2/TRBV6-3
d_gene: .
CDR3nt: TGTGCCAGCAGTTACTCGATCAGGGATGAAACCGGGGAGCTGTTTTTT
CDR3aa: CASSYSIRDETGELFF

j_gene: TRBJ2-7
abundance: .
v_gene: TRBV28
d_gene: .
CDR3nt: TGTGCCAGCAGTACCAACTACGAGCAGTACTTC
CDR3aa: CASSTNYEQYF

j_gene: TRBJ2-3
abundance: .
v_gene: TRBV19
d_gene: .
CDR3nt: TGTGCCAGTAGTAATCGACACCCTGCAGATACGCAGTATTTT
CDR3aa: CASSNRHPADTQYF

j_gene: TRBJ1-4
abundance: .
v_gene: TRBV27
d_gene: TRBD1
CDR3nt: TGTGCCAGCAGTTTAAACAGGGGGGGTGAACTGTTTTTT
CDR3aa: CASSLNRGGELFF

j_gene: TRBJ1-2
abundance: once
v_gene: TRBV5-8
d_gene: .
CDR3nt: TGTGCCAGCAGCTTGGCGGGGGCAGGGGCCGTCCGCTACACCTTC
CDR3aa: CASSLAGAGAVRYTF

j_gene: TRBJ1-1
abundance: .
v_gene: TRBV18
d_gene: .
CDR3nt: TGTGCCAGCTCACCCCAGGCGGAAGGGGAAGCTTTCTTT
CDR3aa: CASSPQAEGEAFF

j_gene: TRBJ2-7
abundance: once
v_gene: TRBV7-9
d_gene: TRBD1
CDR3nt: TGTGCCAGCAGCTTAAATCCGGGACAGACCTACGAGCAGTACTTC
CDR3aa: CASSLNPGQTYEQYF

j_gene: TRBJ1-1
abundance: .
v_gene: TRBV2
d_gene: TRBD1
CDR3nt: TGTGCCAGCAGTCAGAGGGACAGCGGACAAGCTTTCTTT
CDR3aa: CASSQRDSGQAFF

j_gene: TRBJ2-3
abundance: .
v_gene: TRBV7-2
d_gene: .
CDR3nt: TGTGCCAGCAGCTTGCAGGGTGGGACAGATACGCAGTATTTT
CDR3aa: CASSLQGGTDTQYF

j_gene: TRBJ1-3
abundance: .
v_gene: TRBV6-6
d_gene: .
CDR3nt: TGTGCCAGCAGTCCTCACCTCGCGTACTCTGGAAACACCATATATTTT
CDR3aa: CASSPHLAYSGNTIYF

j_gene: TRBJ1-5
abundance: .
v_gene: TRBV28
d_gene: .
CDR3nt: TGTGCCAGCAGCCCTCACTCCGCCCCCCAGCATTTT
CDR3aa: CASSPHSAPQHF

j_gene: TRBJ1-2
abundance: .
v_gene: TRBV3-1/TRBV3-2
d_gene: .
CDR3nt: TGTGCCAGCAGCCGGCCAGGGGAATTGGCGGGCTACACCTTC
CDR3aa: CASSRPGELAGYTF

j_gene: TRBJ1-1
abundance: .
v_gene: TRBV28
d_gene: TRBD1
CDR3nt: TGTGCCTCCCGCCCCTGGGACAGCCAGTGGACTGAAGCTTTCTTT
CDR3aa: CASRPWDSQWTEAFF

j_gene: TRBJ1-2
abundance: .
v_gene: TRBV16
d_gene: .
CDR3nt: TGTGCCAGCAGCCAAATGGGGGTTGGCTACACCTTC
CDR3aa: CASSQMGVGYTF

j_gene: TRBJ2-3
abundance: .
v_gene: TRBV9
d_gene: TRBD2
CDR3nt: TGTGCCAGCAGCGTGGGGACTAGCGGAGGCACAGATACGCAGTATTTT
CDR3aa: CASSVGTSGGTDTQYF

j_gene: TRBJ1-1
abundance: .
v_gene: TRBV30
d_gene: .
CDR3nt: TGTGCCTGGAGTGTCGAAAGGGTTTTGACTGAAGCTTTCTTT
CDR3aa: CAWSVERVLTEAFF

j_gene: TRBJ1-1
abundance: .
v_gene: TRBV9
d_gene: TRBD1
CDR3nt: TGTGCCAGCAGCGGAACAGGGGGCACTGAAGCTTTCTTT
CDR3aa: CASSGTGGTEAFF

j_gene: TRBJ2-1
abundance: .
v_gene: TRBV28
d_gene: .
CDR3nt: TGTGCCAGCAGCCGGGCCTCCGAGCAGTTCTTC
CDR3aa: CASSRASEQFF

j_gene: TRBJ1-6
abundance: .
v_gene: TRBV5-5
d_gene: TRBD1
CDR3nt: TGTGCCAGCAGCCGGGGGACAGGGAGGTTATCAAATTCACCCCTCCACTTT
CDR3aa: CASSRGTGRLSNSPLHF

j_gene: TRBJ1-1
abundance: .
v_gene: TRBV24-1
d_gene: .
CDR3nt: TGTGCCACCAGTGGGGGCGTAGGTGAAGCTTTCTTT
CDR3aa: CATSGGVGEAFF

j_gene: TRBJ1-1
abundance: .
v_gene: TRBV5-1
d_gene: .
CDR3nt: TGCGCCAGCAGCTTGGGCCTTGGTTATCGTTCGAACACTGAAGCTTTCTTT
CDR3aa: CASSLGLGYRSNTEAFF

j_gene: TRBJ1-6
abundance: .
v_gene: TRBV2
d_gene: .
CDR3nt: TGTGCCAGTCAGGGTACGGGTTCACCCCTCCACTTT
CDR3aa: CASQGTGSPLHF

j_gene: TRBJ2-3
abundance: .
v_gene: TRBV28
d_gene: .
CDR3nt: TGTGCCAGCAGTTTAGGGGGAGTCGGCACAGATACGCAGTATTTT
CDR3aa: CASSLGGVGTDTQYF

j_gene: TRBJ1-3
abundance: .
v_gene: TRBV19
d_gene: .
CDR3nt: TGTGCCAGTAGTTCGGCAGGGAGCACCATATATTTT
CDR3aa: CASSSAGSTIYF

j_gene: TRBJ1-2
abundance: .
v_gene: TRBV19
d_gene: TRBD1
CDR3nt: TGTGCCAGTAGTGATCCCGGGAGGGGGCAAAATGGCTACACCTTC
CDR3aa: CASSDPGRGQNGYTF

j_gene: TRBJ1-1
abundance: .
v_gene: TRBV20-1
d_gene: .
CDR3nt: TGCGGCGGGGATCCGCAGGGTGAAGCTTTCTTT
CDR3aa: CGGDPQGEAFF